The present entry profiles one TCR beta chain with its context. This clonotype was recorded a few times. Which antigen it targets is not known. No clone much larger than this one lies a single base away; base qualities are absent. The data are from a study of HIV-infected patients and healthy controls (dated by TCRdb to the mid-2010s). The library came from 5' RACE. The reads were generated on an Illumina MiSeq. TCRdb handled the public reads itself, with Q25 trimming in fastp and clone calling in MiXCR, and kept productive beta chains. One record per CDR3 amino acid sequence lists the most common genes and DNA. The sample table records roughly 70,000 distinct CDR3 sequences; 15% to 20% of these occur just once. The ten largest clones take up approximately 5% of the sample. CDR1 and CDR2 are drawn from the germline V gene: MRHNA, SNTAGT. Cut back by 3 bases and 3 bases, the V and J ends lie 6 bases apart. Spanning cysteine to phenylalanine, the CDR3 consists of 13 amino acids. The entry retains the CDR3 DNA only, 39 bases that are in frame from base 1.

The rearrangement combines TRBV6-4 with TRBJ1-5; the D gene lacks a confident call. This receptor was taken from a human donor in good health. Sequencing was done on a sample of CD4+ T cells from blood. Read as DNA, the sequence is TGTGCCAGCAGTGAGCGGTACAATCAGCCCCAGCATTTT. Protein translation: CASSERYNQPQHF.